Below are 27 T cell receptor beta chains sequenced from a single sample in a study of graft-versus-host responses after intestinal transplantation. Assay used: immunoSEQ multiplex PCR; TCRdb lists only in-frame clones, some missing. The sample yields 35,000 to 45,000 clones, roughly 90% seen once. This specimen was PBMCs, taken less than 280 days after transplant. Receptors were obtained from a human patient who received an intestinal transplant, so some T cells may come from the graft donor.

The chain links TRBV4-1 to TRBJ2-5; TRBD1 is a possible D gene (5 bases). Trimming left V 1 base short and J 7 bases short, with 7 bases between. This CDR3 is 12 amino acids long. Germline assignment: CDR1 MGHRA and CDR2 YSYEKL. The CDR3 bases are TGCGCCAGCAGCCAAGTACAGGTGACCCAGTACTTC. Its translation is CASSQVQVTQYF.

The chain uses TRBV7-7 and TRBJ2-5, with D perhaps matching TRBD1 (5 bases). CDR3 length: 13 amino acids. Trimming removed 5 bases at V and 5 bases at J, with 12 bases between. CDR1 and CDR2 from the germline V gene are SSHAT and FNYEAQ (reference sequence). The CDR3 here is CASSPRRGETQYF. The CDR3 DNA reads TGTGCCAGCAGCCCTCGTAGGGGCGAGACCCAGTACTTC.

This rearrangement joins TRBV27 to TRBJ1-1, with D possibly TRBD1 on 5 matching bases. Per germline, CDR1 MNHEY and CDR2 SMNVEV (reference sequence). Trimming cost V 6 bases and J 1 base, with 15 bases left between them. The CDR3 loop spans 15 amino acids. CDR3: CASSLGPDRNTEAFF. The CDR3 DNA reads TGTGCCAGCAGCCTCGGCCCCGACAGGAACACTGAAGCTTTCTTT.

This chain uses TRBV18 with TRBJ2-7; D remains ambiguous. Germline assignment: CDR1 KGHSH and CDR2 LQKENI. Trimming took 2 bases from V and 2 from J, leaving 7 bases between them. The CDR3 is made up of 13 amino acids. CDR3 in amino acids: CASSPFPTYEQYF. The CDR3 DNA follows: TGTGCCAGCTCACCATTCCCCACCTACGAGCAGTACTTC.

V usage is TRBV19 and J usage is TRBJ1-1; possible D gene TRBD1, 6 bases. The CDR3 has 13 amino acids. The V and J ends lost 2 bases and 5 bases respectively, with 9 bases between them. The germline V gene encodes CDR1 LNHDA and CDR2 SQIVND (reference sequence). CDR3 sequence reads: CASSIRGGTEAFF. As DNA, the CDR3 is TGTGCCAGTAGTATAAGGGGGGGGACTGAAGCTTTCTTT.

The chain joins TRBV6-4 to TRBJ2-1; tentatively, D is TRBD2 (6 bases). Germline CDR1 and CDR2: MRHNA and SNTAGT. The CDR3 has 14 amino acids. V lost 4 bases to trimming and J lost 7 bases, with 14 bases between them. The CDR3 region is CASSVGTASNEQFF. The CDR3 DNA sequence: TGTGCCAGCAGTGTGGGGACTGCCTCAAATGAGCAGTTCTTC.

V is TRBV6-4 and J is TRBJ2-3, with TRBD2 identical over 10 bases. There are 16 residues in the CDR3. CDR1 is MRHNA and CDR2 is SNTAGT in the germline V gene. Unmatched junction bases numbered 2, after V lost 0 bases and J lost 2 bases. In nucleotides, the CDR3 is TGTGCCAGCAGTGACTCAGCGGGGGGGCTCACAGATACGCAGTATTTT. It codes for CASSDSAGGLTDTQYF.

This clone was seen once. The chain has TRBV6-5 and TRBJ1-5; D is unclear. Trimming took off 4 bases at V and 3 bases at J, with 7 bases between the two ends. The CDR3 sequence is 13 residues long. CDR1 and CDR2 from the germline V gene are MNHEY and SVGAGI. CDR3 bases: TGTGCCAGCAGTTCCGGGGACAATCAGCCCCAGCATTTT. It codes for CASSSGDNQPQHF.

The V call is TRBV6-1, the J call TRBJ2-3; D is perhaps TRBD2 (5 bases). The CDR3 has 14 residues. V shed 7 bases and J shed 1 base, with 12 bases lying between them. Germline loops: CDR1 MNHNS, CDR2 SASEGT. The CDR3 bases are TGTGCCAGCACGAGACTACTGCGCACAGATACGCAGTATTTT. Amino acids: CASTRLLRTDTQYF.

CDR3 in DNA: TGCGCCAGCAGCCAGGGGGGAGGGGTCAATGAAAAACTGTTTTTT. It codes for CASSQGGGVNEKLFF. The chain recombines TRBV4-1 with TRBJ1-4, with D possibly TRBD1 on 5 matching bases. This CDR3 contains 15 residues. Germline lookup yields CDR1 MGHRA and CDR2 YSYEKL. With 3 bases removed from V and 5 bases from J, the gap between germline ends came to 13 bases.

This chain uses TRBV7-9 with TRBJ1-1; D remains ambiguous. Trimming took 10 bases from V and 2 from J, leaving 5 bases between them. Germline V lookup: CDR1 SEHNR, CDR2 FQNEAQ (reference sequence). The CDR3 covers 10 residues. As DNA, the CDR3 is TGTGCCACCTGCAACACTGAAGCTTTCTTT. Residues: CATCNTEAFF.

V usage is TRBV7-2 and J usage is TRBJ1-1; no reliable D call. This CDR3 has 13 residues. Trimming removed 10 bases at V and 0 bases at J, with 12 bases between. Germline CDR1 and CDR2: SGHTA and FQGNSA. The chain's CDR3 is CANKEQMNTEAFF. DNA of the CDR3: TGTGCCAACAAGGAACAAATGAACACTGAAGCTTTCTTT.

In its sample, this clone is medium-sized. The V call is TRBV7-8, the J call TRBJ2-7; D unresolved. Germline assignment: CDR1 SGHVS and CDR2 FQNEAQ. The V end lost 5 bases, the J end lost 0 bases, and 11 bases lay between the germline ends. This CDR3 is 14 amino acids long. The CDR3 here is CASSTRTDSYEQYF. The CDR3 DNA reads as TGTGCCAGCAGCACCCGGACGGACTCCTACGAGCAGTACTTC.

The genes are TRBV5-6 and TRBJ1-2; possibly TRBD1 for D (5 bases). V shed 2 bases and J shed 4 bases, with 15 bases lying between them. The germline CDR1 and CDR2 sequences are SGHDT and YYEEEE. The CDR3 has 15 residues. CDR3 sequence reads: CASSFRVAGGYGYTF. DNA for the CDR3: TGTGCCAGCAGCTTCCGAGTCGCCGGGGGCTATGGCTACACCTTC.

This chain connects TRBV4-2 to TRBJ1-1; D perhaps matches TRBD1 (6 bases). V was cut by 7 bases and J by 5 bases, with 23 bases left in between. This CDR3 has 16 amino acids. Germline V lookup: CDR1 LGHNA, CDR2 YNFKEQ. The DNA of the CDR3 is TGTGCCAGCACCCCGAATAGGGGGGATGTAGGGACTGAAGCTTTCTTT. As protein: CASTPNRGDVGTEAFF.

The chain links TRBV10-1 to TRBJ2-1; 7 bases are shared with TRBD1. The V and J ends lost 4 bases and 10 bases, in that order; junction bases with no gene match: 7. The CDR3 consists of 13 residues. CDR1 and CDR2 from the germline V gene are WNHNN and SYGVQD (reference sequence). Written as DNA, the CDR3 is TGCGCCAGCAGTGGCCTACAGGGGCCCGAGCAGTTCTTC. It encodes CASSGLQGPEQFF.

The V call is TRBV6-1, the J call TRBJ1-2; 8 nucleotides line up with TRBD1. The V gene end was trimmed by 7 bases and the J gene end by 2 bases; junction bases not matched to a gene: 12. The CDR3 is 16 amino acids. CDR1 and CDR2 (germline): MNHNS, SASEGT. The DNA for the CDR3 is TGTGCCAGCACCGAAGCCGGGACAGGATTAAACTATGGCTACACCTTC. Protein sequence: CASTEAGTGLNYGYTF.

The CDR3 DNA reads TGCGCCAGCAGCTTGGAACAGCGCACAGATACGCAGTATTTT. Translated, it gives CASSLEQRTDTQYF. V gene TRBV5-1 combines with J gene TRBJ2-3; D uncertain. Germline loops: CDR1 SGHRS, CDR2 YFSETQ. The CDR3 runs to 14 residues. V dropped 0 bases and J dropped 1 base, with 6 bases sitting between them.

The chain joins TRBV7-9 to TRBJ2-7; tentative D call: TRBD1 (6 bases). There are 13 residues in the CDR3. Trimming pared 8 bases from V and 3 bases from J, leaving 14 bases between. CDR1 is SEHNR and CDR2 is FQNEAQ in the germline V gene (reference sequence). The CDR3 DNA is TGTGCCAGCGGGACATCCGGCTACTACGAGCAGTACTTC. Translation gives CASGTSGYYEQYF.

The V and J genes are TRBV6-5 and TRBJ1-1; perhaps TRBD1 as D (5 bases). The CDR3 is made up of 16 amino acids. V lost 2 bases and J lost 3, with 16 bases in between. CDR1 is MNHEY and CDR2 is SVGAGI in the germline V gene. This chain's CDR3 is CASSYRGGGEDTEAFF. In nucleotides, the CDR3 is TGTGCCAGCAGTTACCGGGGTGGAGGGGAGGACACTGAAGCTTTCTTT.

The CDR3 protein is CASSPTSGGSFADTQYF. CDR3 in DNA: TGTGCCAGCAGCCCCACTAGCGGGGGATCCTTTGCAGATACGCAGTATTTT. The chain has TRBV2 and TRBJ2-3; 11 positions match TRBD2. After removal of 6 bases from V and 4 bases from J, the junction contained 12 bases not matched to a gene. Germline V gene lookup returns CDR1 SNHLY and CDR2 FYNNEI. The CDR3 has 17 residues.

The rearrangement joins TRBV29-1 to TRBJ1-2; no reliable D call. The CDR3 has 12 amino acids. The V end lost 6 bases, the J end lost 8 bases, and 16 bases lay between the germline ends. Germline CDR1 reads SQVTM; CDR2 reads ANQGSEA. The CDR3 region is CSVLALEEGYTF. As DNA, the CDR3 is TGCAGCGTCTTGGCTCTAGAGGAGGGCTACACCTTC.

The rearrangement uses TRBV11-2 and TRBJ2-4; 14 nucleotides line up with TRBD2. The V gene's germline CDR1 is SGHAT and CDR2 FQNNGV. CDR3 length: 16 amino acids. The ends lost 6 bases at V and 7 bases at J; junction bases unmatched: 8. CDR3 DNA sequence: TGTGCCAGCAGTTCGACTAGCGGGGGGGCCCAGAACATTCAGTACTTC. As protein: CASSSTSGGAQNIQYF. Filled out from reference TRBV11-2 and TRBJ2-4, the complete variable domain reads EAGVAQSPRYKIIEKRQSVAFWCNPISGHATLYWYQQILGQGPKLLIQFQNNGVVDDSQLPKDRFSAERLKGVDSTLKIQPAKLEDSAVYLCASSSTSGGAQNIQYFGAGTRLSVL.

The chain couples TRBV6-5 to TRBJ1-1, with a tentative D call TRBD1 (5 bases). The CDR3 covers 14 residues. Germline assignment: CDR1 MNHEY and CDR2 SVGAGI. Trimming removed 6 bases at V and 3 bases at J, with 14 bases between. CDR3 region: CASSDQQEDTEAFF. CDR3 bases: TGTGCCAGCAGCGACCAACAGGAAGACACTGAAGCTTTCTTT.

The CDR3 DNA reads TGTGCCAGCTCACAGGGGTTCACAGATACGCAGTATTTT. Translated: CASSQGFTDTQYF. The J gene is TRBJ2-3, the V gene TRBV18; D might be TRBD1 (5 bases). Per germline, CDR1 KGHSH and CDR2 LQKENI. The V end lost 4 bases, the J end lost 2 bases, and 7 bases lay between the germline ends. The CDR3 sequence is 13 residues long.

The chain has TRBV7-3 and TRBJ2-1; TRBD2 matches at 11 bases. This CDR3 comprises 17 residues. Germline CDR1 is SGHTA and CDR2 is FQGTGA. V was pared by 5 bases and J by 7 bases, with 13 bases of the junction left unmatched. The CDR3 bases are TGTGCCAGCAGCACAACTAGCGGGGGCTATCAACGTAATGAGCAGTTCTTC. Its translation: CASSTTSGGYQRNEQFF.

The chain employs TRBV6-5 and TRBJ2-5; perhaps TRBD1 as D (6 bases). The length of the CDR3 is 14 residues. V was clipped by 6 bases and J by 2 bases, with 13 bases between them. Per germline, CDR1 MNHEY and CDR2 SVGAGI. For the CDR3, the DNA is TGTGCCAGCAGGAAAATGGACAGTCAAGAGACCCAGTACTTC. Translating gives CASRKMDSQETQYF.